One sample yielded the 8 T cell receptor beta chains listed below, sequenced in a study of CD8+ T cells in alopecia areata. cDNA prepared by RNA extraction and subsequent reverse transcription served as the template for sequencing. The repertoire was sequenced with immunoSEQ multiplex PCR; TCRdb's copy has only in-frame clones and lacks some. Here the sample spans about 120,000 clones, 55% to 80% being singletons. Sequencing was done on a sample of CD4+ T cells sorted from blood. These receptors were collected from a human donor in good health.

The chain carries TRBV30 and TRBJ2-1; D is undetermined. Germline V gene data show CDR1 as GTSNPN and CDR2 as SVGIG (reference sequence). CDR3 size: 11 residues. In nucleotides, the CDR3 is TGTCTGGGGTCGGGCTACAATGAGCAGTTCTTC. This encodes CLGSGYNEQFF.

This clone was seen a handful of times. The chain links TRBV19 to TRBJ1-4; 9 bases are a match to TRBD1. This CDR3 comprises 12 residues. Germline V gene data show CDR1 as LNHDA and CDR2 as SQIVND (reference sequence). V shed 9 bases and J 9 bases; nucleotides not matched to a gene: 5. The CDR3 loop is CASGTGSQKLFF. The CDR3 bases are TGTGCCAGCGGGACAGGGTCTCAAAAACTGTTTTTT.

This chain connects TRBV6-1 to TRBJ1-6; possibly TRBD1 for D (5 bases). The germline V gene has CDR1 MNHNS and CDR2 SASEGT. Trimming shortened V by 3 bases and J by 13 bases, and 7 bases separated the two germline ends. This CDR3 contains 11 residues. The CDR3 DNA is TGTGCCAGCAGTGAGGCAGGGCCCCTCCACTTT. Protein product: CASSEAGPLHF.

This clone has just a few counts. The V and J genes are TRBV2 and TRBJ2-1; the match to TRBD2 covers 9 bases. Germline CDR1 and CDR2: SNHLY and FYNNEI. J gave up 9 bases and V 4 bases, and 10 bases lay outside the gene matches. This CDR3 has 15 residues. The CDR3 nucleotides are TGTGCCAGCAGTGGGGGCGGGGGGGCCCACAGTGAGCAGTTCTTC. It is translated as CASSGGGGAHSEQFF.

The chain links TRBV27 to TRBJ1-1; a weak D match, TRBD1 (5 bases). Germline CDR1 and CDR2: MNHEY and SMNVEV (reference sequence). The CDR3 loop spans 13 amino acids. Trimming removed 2 bases at V and 5 bases at J, with 9 bases between. The CDR3 protein is CASSLGGVTEAFF. CDR3 sequence (DNA): TGTGCCAGCAGTTTAGGGGGGGTTACTGAAGCTTTCTTT.

The rearrangement links TRBV11-2 to TRBJ1-5; weak D call: TRBD1 (5 bases). Germline CDR1 reads SGHAT; CDR2 reads FQNNGV. CDR3 size: 14 residues. Between the trimmed V and J ends, which lost 5 bases and 3 bases, there was a span of 11 bases. CDR3 loop: CASSGGAYNQPQHF. CDR3 nucleotides: TGTGCCAGCAGCGGAGGGGCTTACAATCAGCCCCAGCATTTT.

The chain carries TRBV7-3 and TRBJ1-2; possibly TRBD1 for D (5 bases). The germline V gene has CDR1 SGHTA and CDR2 FQGTGA. This CDR3 is 14 amino acids long. Trimming stripped 5 bases from V and 4 bases from J, with 14 bases between. This chain's CDR3 is CASSPAGTGYGYTF. CDR3 bases: TGTGCCAGCAGCCCGGCCGGGACTGGCTATGGCTACACCTTC.

Only a few counts were recorded for this clone. The gene calls are TRBV10-3 and TRBJ2-1; 7 bases are shared with TRBD1. The CDR3 has 14 amino acids. V was pared by 0 bases and J by 6 bases, with 2 bases of the junction left unmatched. The germline V gene encodes CDR1 ENHRY and CDR2 SYGVKD. The CDR3 DNA sequence: TGTGCCATCAGTGAGTCTAACAGGGGCAATGAGCAGTTCTTC. It specifies CAISESNRGNEQFF.